This T cell receptor beta chain was found in a study of PD-1 blockade in classical Hodgkin lymphoma. The CDR3 is 16 amino acids. From germline, CDR1 is SGHNT and CDR2 YENEEA. With V trimmed by 5 bases and J by 7 bases, 8 bases remained unmatched. This clone occurred once. Relapse was seen in all patients after autologous stem cell transplantation, and brentuximab vedotin exposure was variable. Sequenced by immunoSEQ multiplex PCR; TCRdb stores in-frame clones only, minus some. This table holds 110,000 or so clones, 80% to 90% found once. This clonotype originated in a human donor with classical Hodgkin lymphoma. The material was peripheral blood mononuclear cells (PBMCs), obtained before the second cycle of nivolumab. The chain joins TRBV11-3 to TRBJ2-1, with 13 bases that match TRBD2. The CDR3 DNA is TGTGCCAGCAGCGCAGGACTAGCGGGAGCTCTGAATGAGCAGTTCTTC. It encodes CASSAGLAGALNEQFF.